This T cell receptor beta chain was observed in a study of blood T cell repertoires in COVID-19. Study information: Acute-phase and convalescent COVID-19 samples originated in the United States, Italy and Spain. PBMCs, B-cell-depleted T cells, or T cells provided the cDNA or gDNA that made up the material.

Participants reported their clinical history, and cohort assignment relied on those reports. Original methodology: The authors estimated nucleated cell counts from reference gene primer amplification. Clones were sequenced by immunoSEQ multiplex PCR, and TCRdb holds only the in-frame ones, with some missing. Clonal size and the V and J genes are those of that table, whereas D and trimming came from the DNA. The data show approximately 230,000 clones, more than 75% seen once. Germline CDR1 and CDR2: SGHDT and YYEEEE. Trimming removed 5 bases from V and 1 base from J, with 6 bases in between. The CDR3 extends over 13 amino acids.

The receptor comes from a man aged 40-50 years who had recovered from COVID-19. Material: PBMCs or T cells enriched from blood (not recorded which). The rearrangement links TRBV5-6 to TRBJ1-4; D gene unclear. The CDR3 nucleotides are TGTGCCAGCAGGCGCGGAACTAATGAAAAACTGTTTTTT. It encodes CASRRGTNEKLFF. The whole variable domain, filled in from reference TRBV5-6 and TRBJ1-4, reads DAGVTQSPTHLIKTRGQQVTLRCSPKSGHDTVSWYQQALGQGPQFIFQYYEEEERQRGNFPDRFSGHQFPNYSSELNVNALLLGDSALYLCASRRGTNEKLFFGSGTQLSVL.